The 3 T cell receptor beta chains below all came from one sample that was sequenced in a study of vaccination and CD4 T cells after COVID-19. Cultured CD4+ T cells had their DNA profiled by the Oncomine TCR Beta short-read assay. TCRdb called the PCR reads again in MiXCR, with one record for every CDR3 protein. The table lists about 18,000 distinct CDR3 sequences, about 70% of them singletons. These receptors have no known antigen. Documented treatment: roughly 11-day PBMC culture with coronavirus spike peptide pools or control peptides (ViraFEST assay). Sequenced input: CD4+ T cells from blood, cultured in vitro. These receptors came from a human donor who had recovered from COVID-19.

The V and J genes are TRBV28 and TRBJ1-1; D may be TRBD1 (6 bases). Germline CDR1 MDHEN, CDR2 SYDVKM. V lost 7 bases, J lost 11 bases, and 20 bases lay in between. CDR3 length: 13 residues. The CDR3 coding sequence is TGTGCCAGCACCCAGCGGGGGGCGCTGAGGGCTTTCTTT. Its protein product is CASTQRGALRAFF. The whole variable domain, remainder taken from reference TRBV28 and TRBJ1-1, is DVKVTQSSRYLVKRTGEKVFLECVQDMDHENMFWYRQDPGLGLRLIYFSYDVKMKEKGDIPEGYSVSREKKERFSLILESASTNQTSMYLCASTQRGALRAFFGQGTRLTVV.

This clonotype showed up just once. The rearrangement joins TRBV28 to TRBJ1-5; D remains ambiguous. The V and J ends lost 3 bases and 3 bases respectively, with 9 bases between them. The CDR3 runs to 14 residues. Germline V gives CDR1 MDHEN, CDR2 SYDVKM. In nucleotides, the CDR3 is TGTGCCAGCAGTTTTGGAGGTAACAATCAGCCCCAGCATTTT. Protein: CASSFGGNNQPQHF.

This chain joins TRBV5-4 and TRBJ1-2, with a weak D call TRBD1 (5 bases). V lost 4 bases to trimming and J lost 0 bases, with 10 bases between them. CDR3 length equals 14 residues. CDR1 is SGHNT and CDR2 is YYREEE in the germline V gene (reference sequence). This CDR3 reads CASSRGGANYGYTF. CDR3 coding DNA: TGTGCCAGCAGCCGGGGGGGGGCTAACTATGGCTACACCTTC.